The 18 T cell receptor beta chains listed next were all sequenced from one sample in a study of shared clonotypes between healthy human individuals. Produced via immunoSEQ multiplex PCR; TCRdb's table is partial and in-frame only. Among over a million clones, roughly 75% were seen once, and the ten largest hold about 1.5%. Sequences were obtained from memory CD4+ T cells sorted from blood. Regarding subset: CD45RA-negative fraction. These receptors were collected from a young man in good health.

The V and J genes are TRBV14 and TRBJ1-1; D not resolved. Trimming took 5 bases from V and 14 from J, leaving 15 bases between them. The germline V gene encodes CDR1 SGHDN and CDR2 FVKESK. This CDR3 has 11 amino acids. The CDR3 protein is CASSSRLMVFF. The CDR3 bases are TGTGCCAGCAGCTCCCGCCTCATGGTATTCTTT.

This chain joins TRBV19 and TRBJ2-2; tentative D call: TRBD1 (6 bases). CDR3 size: 15 residues. Between the trimmed V and J ends, which lost 7 bases and 0 bases, there was a span of 12 bases. Looked up from germline, CDR1 is LNHDA and CDR2 is SQIVND (reference sequence). The CDR3 is CASKERTANTGELFF. DNA of the CDR3: TGTGCCAGTAAGGAGAGGACAGCGAACACCGGGGAGCTGTTTTTT.

J is TRBJ1-2 and V is TRBV28; TRBD1 agrees at 10 bases. V gave up 6 bases and J gave up 8 bases; unmatched junction bases: 9. The CDR3 loop spans 14 amino acids. From germline, CDR1 is MDHEN and CDR2 SYDVKM. CDR3 region: CASRTGTGAWGYTF. For the CDR3, the DNA is TGTGCCAGCAGGACCGGGACAGGGGCTTGGGGCTACACCTTC.

To note about this clone: Other DNA sequences in this specimen translate into the identical CDR3. V usage is TRBV30 and J usage is TRBJ2-5; the D is unclear. The last part of the DNA fits TRBJ2-7 better; the J call may be wrong. The germline V gene encodes CDR1 GTSNPN and CDR2 SVGIG (reference sequence). The CDR3 is made up of 12 amino acids. Here the CDR3 reads CAWSVRGYEQYF. For the CDR3, the DNA is TGTGCCTGGAGTGTACGTGGGTACGAGCAGTACTTC.

This chain uses TRBV10-3 with TRBJ2-5; tentatively, D is TRBD1 (6 bases). The CDR3 loop spans 14 amino acids. V lost 3 bases and J 5 bases, leaving 13 bases between the germline ends. Germline lookup yields CDR1 ENHRY and CDR2 SYGVKD. CDR3 nucleotides: TGTGCCATCAGTGACCGTTCAGGGGCCGAGACCCAGTACTTC. Translated: CAISDRSGAETQYF.

The chain uses TRBV4-3 and TRBJ2-7; tentative D call: TRBD2 (7 bases). Trimming took 1 base from V and 2 from J, leaving 18 bases between them. The CDR3 totals 17 residues. Germline V lookup: CDR1 LGHNA, CDR2 YSLEER. The CDR3 is CASSQGGGYGLPYEQYF. In DNA form, the CDR3 reads TGCGCCAGCAGCCAAGGGGGGGGCTATGGTCTCCCCTACGAGCAGTACTTC.

The chain combines TRBV6-6 with TRBJ2-4, with a tentative D call TRBD1 (6 bases). Germline V CDR1 and CDR2: MNHNY, SVGAGI (reference sequence). V lost 6 bases and J lost 1, with 16 bases in between. The CDR3 has 16 amino acids. Here the CDR3 reads CASSHQGKGAKNIQYF. The CDR3 DNA reads as TGTGCCAGCAGCCATCAGGGGAAGGGGGCCAAAAACATTCAGTACTTC.

The CDR3 bases are TGTGCCTGCGGCGAGGTAAGAACTGAAGCTTTCTTT. Translating gives CACGEVRTEAFF. The chain employs TRBV30 and TRBJ1-1; no reliable D call. This CDR3 comprises 12 residues. Germline-derived CDR1 and CDR2 are GTSNPN and SVGIG (reference sequence). Trimming pared 6 bases from V and 5 bases from J, leaving 13 bases between.

The chain carries TRBV6-1 and TRBJ1-5; 8 bases match TRBD1. After removal of 7 bases from V and 0 bases from J, the junction contained 5 bases not matched to a gene. Per germline, CDR1 MNHNS and CDR2 SASEGT. The CDR3 runs 15 residues. The CDR3 reads CASTGQGNSNQPQHF. CDR3 nucleotides: TGTGCCAGCACCGGACAGGGCAATAGCAATCAGCCCCAGCATTTT.

The V gene is TRBV10-1, the J gene TRBJ1-5, with D unresolved. The CDR3 extends over 14 amino acids. Per germline, CDR1 WNHNN and CDR2 SYGVQD (reference sequence). V was trimmed by 1 base and J by 9 bases, leaving 13 bases between them. CDR3 bases: TGCGCCAGCAGTGAGTTTGTAGGCTGGGGGCCCCAGCATTTT. It codes for CASSEFVGWGPQHF.

This rearrangement joins TRBV28 to TRBJ2-5; D perhaps matches TRBD1 (6 bases). This CDR3 is 15 amino acids long. With 8 bases removed from V and 4 bases from J, the gap between germline ends came to 20 bases. The germline V gene has CDR1 MDHEN and CDR2 SYDVKM. CDR3: CASGFPPGTPETQYF. Here the CDR3 DNA reads TGTGCCAGCGGATTCCCCCCGGGGACACCAGAGACCCAGTACTTC.

The chain uses TRBV5-1 and TRBJ1-1; D not certain. Trimming pared 4 bases from V and 1 base from J, leaving 11 bases between. The CDR3 totals 14 residues. Per germline, CDR1 SGHRS and CDR2 YFSETQ. CDR3 residues: CASSTIGENTEAFF. CDR3 bases: TGCGCCAGCAGCACGATCGGGGAGAACACTGAAGCTTTCTTT.

The J gene is TRBJ1-4, the V gene TRBV5-5, with TRBD1 matching over 11 bases. Per germline, CDR1 SGHKS and CDR2 YYEKEE (reference sequence). CDR3 length: 17 residues. J lost 4 bases, V lost 4 bases, and 9 bases had no gene match. CDR3 in DNA: TGTGCCAGCAGCGGGACCGGGACAGGGGGTCTTAATGAAAAACTGTTTTTT. Translated, it gives CASSGTGTGGLNEKLFF.

This clone showed up just once. The V call is TRBV18, the J call TRBJ1-3; D gene unclear. The CDR3 totals 17 residues. From germline, CDR1 is KGHSH and CDR2 LQKENI. Between the trimmed V and J ends, which lost 2 bases and 0 bases, there was a span of 14 bases. The CDR3 spells CASSPTVVQNSGNTIYF. The CDR3, as DNA: TGTGCCAGCTCACCAACGGTTGTGCAGAACTCTGGAAACACCATATATTTT.

This clone has just a few counts. This same CDR3 is encoded by further DNA sequences in the sample. This chain connects TRBV7-2 to TRBJ2-7; D unclear. The V gene's germline CDR1 is SGHTA and CDR2 FQGNSA. The CDR3 has 13 residues. Deletions cut 1 base from V and 3 bases from J, with 7 bases between. Here the CDR3 reads CASSLVWSYEQYF. DNA of the CDR3: TGTGCCAGCAGCTTAGTTTGGAGCTACGAGCAGTACTTC.

In its sample, this clone was seen once. The chain combines TRBV7-8 with TRBJ1-1; D is uncertain. The CDR3 covers 13 residues. Trimming pared 3 bases from V and 3 bases from J, leaving 8 bases between. Germline values: CDR1 SGHVS, CDR2 FQNEAQ. CDR3 sequence reads: CASSLWRYTEAFF. CDR3 sequence (DNA): TGTGCCAGCAGCTTGTGGCGGTACACTGAAGCTTTCTTT.

The V call is TRBV5-6, the J call TRBJ1-2; D call uncertain. Trimming shortened V by 1 base and J by 8 bases, and 12 bases separated the two germline ends. Germline CDR1 and CDR2: SGHDT and YYEEEE. The CDR3 is made up of 13 amino acids. CDR3 protein: CASSLYQTAGYTF. CDR3 coding DNA: TGTGCCAGCAGCTTGTATCAGACTGCAGGCTACACCTTC. The full variable domain, rest sourced from reference TRBV5-6 and TRBJ1-2, is DAGVTQSPTHLIKTRGQQVTLRCSPKSGHDTVSWYQQALGQGPQFIFQYYEEEERQRGNFPDRFSGHQFPNYSSELNVNALLLGDSALYLCASSLYQTAGYTFGSGTRLTVV.

The chain employs TRBV6-6 and TRBJ1-6; a weak D match, TRBD1 (5 bases). The CDR3 contains 13 residues. Germline values: CDR1 MNHNY, CDR2 SVGAGI (reference sequence). V lost 6 bases to trimming and J lost 15 bases, with 18 bases between them. For the CDR3, the DNA is TGTGCCAGCAGCCCCAGGGAGGGCGGGCTCCTCCACTTT. It encodes CASSPREGGLLHF.